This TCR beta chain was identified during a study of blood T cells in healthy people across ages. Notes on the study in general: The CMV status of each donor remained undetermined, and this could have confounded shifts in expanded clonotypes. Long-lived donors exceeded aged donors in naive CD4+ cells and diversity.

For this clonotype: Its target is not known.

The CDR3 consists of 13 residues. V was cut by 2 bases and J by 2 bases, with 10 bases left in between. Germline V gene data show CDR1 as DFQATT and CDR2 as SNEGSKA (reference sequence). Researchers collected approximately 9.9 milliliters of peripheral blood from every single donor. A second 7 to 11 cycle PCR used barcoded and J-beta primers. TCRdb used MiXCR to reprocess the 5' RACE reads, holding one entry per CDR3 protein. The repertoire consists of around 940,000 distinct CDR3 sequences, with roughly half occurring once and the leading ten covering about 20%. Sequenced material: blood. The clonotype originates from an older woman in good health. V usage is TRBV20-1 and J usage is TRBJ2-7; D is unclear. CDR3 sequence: CSARPNTAYEQYF. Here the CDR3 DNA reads TGCAGTGCTAGACCAAATACCGCCTACGAGCAGTACTTC.